These T cell receptor beta chains were read from a single sample in a study of blood T cell repertoires in COVID-19. Only in-frame clones appear in the TCRdb table, and some are missing; sequencing was by immunoSEQ multiplex PCR. Here the sample spans over 250,000 clones, about 87% being singletons. Sequencing was carried out using peripheral blood. These receptors came from a woman aged 50 to 60 with COVID-19, enrolled during active disease. CDR3s include the opening cysteine and the closing phenylalanine or tryptophan. Fields, in order: V gene, D gene, clone size, J gene, CDR3 DNA, CDR3 protein. A D gene is named only where the DNA matches it firmly. Where a row states a size, it is once, few, many or the class of an expanded clone; other rows omit it.

v_call: TRBV2; d_call: TRBD1; clone_size: -; j_call: TRBJ2-7; cdr3_nt: TGTGCCAGCAGTGGAGTGGACAGGGGCTACGAGCAGTACTTC; cdr3_aa: CASSGVDRGYEQYF
v_call: TRBV13; d_call: TRBD1; clone_size: -; j_call: TRBJ1-1; cdr3_nt: TGTGCCAGCAGCTCTGTCCCGGGACAGTGGAACACTGAAGCTTTCTTT; cdr3_aa: CASSSVPGQWNTEAFF
v_call: TRBV19; d_call: -; clone_size: once; j_call: TRBJ2-7; cdr3_nt: TGTGCCAGTAGTAGCGTACAGCTACTCCCCTACGAGCAGTACTTC; cdr3_aa: CASSSVQLLPYEQYF
v_call: TRBV27; d_call: -; clone_size: once; j_call: TRBJ2-2; cdr3_nt: TGTGCCAGCAGTCCTAGGGGCCAGGCTCTTCCCGCGTACACCGGGGAGCTGTTTTTT; cdr3_aa: CASSPRGQALPAYTGELFF
v_call: TRBV13; d_call: TRBD1; clone_size: once; j_call: TRBJ2-1; cdr3_nt: TGTGCCAGCAGCATGCGACCGGGACAGGGGGGCAATGAGCAGTTCTTC; cdr3_aa: CASSMRPGQGGNEQFF
v_call: TRBV13; d_call: TRBD1; clone_size: few; j_call: TRBJ2-1; cdr3_nt: TGTGCCAGCAGCTCCTACCTATGGACAGGGCCATCGACGGATGAGCAGTTCTTC; cdr3_aa: CASSSYLWTGPSTDEQFF
v_call: TRBV24-1; d_call: TRBD1; clone_size: -; j_call: TRBJ1-4; cdr3_nt: TGTGCCACCAGTGACCCCACAGGGGGGGGAACTAATGAAAAACTGTTTTTT; cdr3_aa: CATSDPTGGGTNEKLFF
v_call: TRBV25-1; d_call: -; clone_size: -; j_call: TRBJ1-1; cdr3_nt: TGTGCCAGCAGGGGGTGGGTAGTGGGGGCAGCTTTCTTT; cdr3_aa: CASRGWVVGAAFF
v_call: TRBV6-5; d_call: TRBD1; clone_size: -; j_call: TRBJ1-5; cdr3_nt: TGTGCCAGCAGGAAGGACAGGGGGTATCAGCCCCAGCATTTT; cdr3_aa: CASRKDRGYQPQHF
v_call: TRBV27; d_call: -; clone_size: -; j_call: TRBJ1-6; cdr3_nt: TGTGCCAGCAGTTCGGGACTGATTAATTCACCCCTCCACTTT; cdr3_aa: CASSSGLINSPLHF
v_call: TRBV29-1; d_call: TRBD1; clone_size: few; j_call: TRBJ1-6; cdr3_nt: TGCAGCGTCCGGGGAGACAGGGGAGATTCACCCCTCCACTTT; cdr3_aa: CSVRGDRGDSPLHF
v_call: TRBV6-6; d_call: -; clone_size: -; j_call: TRBJ2-1; cdr3_nt: TGTGCCAGCAACCCCCCAGGAAGAGATGAGCAGTTCTTC; cdr3_aa: CASNPPGRDEQFF
v_call: TRBV6-5; d_call: TRBD2; clone_size: once; j_call: TRBJ2-7; cdr3_nt: TGTGCCAGCAACGGACTAGCGGGAGTCTACGAGCAGTACTTC; cdr3_aa: CASNGLAGVYEQYF
v_call: TRBV5-4; d_call: TRBD2; clone_size: few; j_call: TRBJ2-1; cdr3_nt: TGTGCCAGCAGCTCGGGGGGGAGGGCGACGAATGAGCAGTTCTTC; cdr3_aa: CASSSGGRATNEQFF
v_call: TRBV19; d_call: -; clone_size: -; j_call: TRBJ1-1; cdr3_nt: TGTGCCAGTAGTATAACGGCAGGGGTGGTCACTGAAGCTTTCTTT; cdr3_aa: CASSITAGVVTEAFF
v_call: TRBV7-9; d_call: -; clone_size: -; j_call: TRBJ1-1; cdr3_nt: TGTGCCAGCAGCTTACAGGGGTTGAACACTGAAGCTTTCTTT; cdr3_aa: CASSLQGLNTEAFF
v_call: TRBV6-2/TRBV6-3; d_call: TRBD2; clone_size: -; j_call: TRBJ2-1; cdr3_nt: TGTGCCAGCAGTCTTGGACTAGTTCAGTTCTTC; cdr3_aa: CASSLGLVQFF
v_call: TRBV9; d_call: TRBD1; clone_size: -; j_call: TRBJ2-7; cdr3_nt: TGTGCCAGCAGCGTAGGGGAGGGACAGGGGATCGGGTACGAGCAGTACTTC; cdr3_aa: CASSVGEGQGIGYEQYF